Listed below are T cell receptor beta chains from one sample, sequenced in a study of blood T cell repertoires in COVID-19. Produced via immunoSEQ multiplex PCR; TCRdb's table is partial and in-frame only. In the table there are some 490,000 clones, approximately 83% of which are singletons. The sequenced sample consisted of peripheral blood. The receptors were sampled from a human donor in a cohort sampled during active COVID-19. The conserved cysteine and the conserved F or W are not part of the CDR3 here. D genes are given only for firm matches.

CDR3 protein,D gene,J gene,V gene
ASSHQGTEAF,.,TRBJ1-1,TRBV3-1/TRBV3-2
ASSFDRSTYEQY,.,TRBJ2-7,TRBV6-5
ASSKGGDRGFIGKNIQY,.,TRBJ2-4,TRBV21-1
ASSLRGTSVLVRQF,TRBD2,TRBJ2-1,TRBV6-5
ASSLDRAGRSYEQY,.,TRBJ2-7,TRBV11-2
ASSPPLTANPYNEQF,.,TRBJ2-1,TRBV18
ASSIGGGRADTQY,TRBD2,TRBJ2-3,TRBV19
ASSLGTGTDTQY,TRBD1,TRBJ2-3,TRBV5-1
ASSGPSGRGETQY,TRBD2,TRBJ2-5,TRBV7-2
ASSLDGGAYNQPQH,.,TRBJ1-5,TRBV7-2
ASSWTTGVTEAF,TRBD1,TRBJ1-1,TRBV28
SVLTGSYNEQF,TRBD1,TRBJ2-1,TRBV29-1
ASSPPRAGDTDTQY,TRBD2,TRBJ2-3,TRBV5-1
ASSLEGTSGIDIQY,TRBD2,TRBJ2-4,TRBV5-1
ASSAGLAGGMGNEQF,TRBD2,TRBJ2-1,TRBV5-1
ASSLGGRYYGYT,.,TRBJ1-2,TRBV9
ASSPHDPGLAENYNEQF,TRBD2,TRBJ2-1,TRBV3-1/TRBV3-2
AISDLYEQY,.,TRBJ2-7,TRBV10-3
ASSERTGPETQY,TRBD1,TRBJ2-5,TRBV5-1
ASSYVLSDTQY,.,TRBJ2-3,TRBV2
ASSLLGQTNYGYT,TRBD1,TRBJ1-2,TRBV5-1
ASSQVGGEQY,TRBD2,TRBJ2-7,TRBV6-5
ASRRGPDEQF,.,TRBJ2-1,TRBV2
ASSAPGQGRSWEAKLF,TRBD1,TRBJ1-4,TRBV7-2
ASSIGTPSTGELF,.,TRBJ2-2,TRBV19
ATGQEDGYT,TRBD1,TRBJ1-2,TRBV25-1
ASSYSVTGDSPQH,TRBD1,TRBJ1-5,TRBV6-5
TSSAQAGNYGYT,.,TRBJ1-2,TRBV1
ATSKQGTDTQY,.,TRBJ2-3,TRBV6-5
ASSERTSIYNEQF,TRBD2,TRBJ2-1,TRBV2
ASSELLTSPQREQF,.,TRBJ2-1,TRBV6-1
ASSLGQGGNTEAF,TRBD1,TRBJ1-1,TRBV18
ASSSFTDTTNEKLF,.,TRBJ1-4,TRBV27
ASSSKGTVYGYT,TRBD1,TRBJ1-2,TRBV28
ASSIDASSYNEQF,.,TRBJ2-1,TRBV19
ASSLEGDRSYGYT,TRBD1,TRBJ1-2,TRBV11-2
ASSDLRSGTEETQY,TRBD1,TRBJ2-5,TRBV25-1
ASGEASYEQY,.,TRBJ2-7,TRBV6-6
AWSVRATEAF,.,TRBJ1-1,TRBV30
ASSSLGGGNTGELF,.,TRBJ2-2,TRBV7-6
ASSDQAGVSRETQY,TRBD2,TRBJ2-5,TRBV6-1